This is a list of T cell receptor beta chains from one sample in a study of a mutant IDH1 vaccine in newly diagnosed glioma. The table came from immunoSEQ multiplex PCR; TCRdb's copy has only in-frame clones and leaves some out. In the table there are under 65,000 clones, about 83% of which are singletons. The input for sequencing was PBMCs, taken from a glioma patient treated with radiotherapy, temozolomide or both. The receptors derive from a woman in her thirties or forties with glioma. CDR3s include the opening cysteine and the closing phenylalanine or tryptophan. The order of the fields is V gene, D gene, J gene, CDR3 DNA, CDR3 protein. A D gene is named only where the DNA matches it firmly.

v_call: TRBV14
d_call: -
j_call: TRBJ1-1
cdr3_nt: TGTGCCAGCAGCCCGACCGGGACGGGAAAAGCTTTCTTT
cdr3_aa: CASSPTGTGKAFF

v_call: TRBV10-3
d_call: -
j_call: TRBJ1-2
cdr3_nt: TGTGCCATCCGGGAAGGGGGACAAGCTATCTATGGCTACACCTTC
cdr3_aa: CAIREGGQAIYGYTF

v_call: TRBV11-2
d_call: -
j_call: TRBJ2-7
cdr3_nt: TGTGCCAGCAGCTTAGTGCGGGGCTCCTACGAGCAGTACTTC
cdr3_aa: CASSLVRGSYEQYF

v_call: TRBV25-1
d_call: TRBD1
j_call: TRBJ2-7
cdr3_nt: TGTGCTGCCGGGACAGGCTACGAGCAGTACTTC
cdr3_aa: CAAGTGYEQYF

v_call: TRBV18
d_call: -
j_call: TRBJ2-2
cdr3_nt: TGTGCCAGCTCACCCCCTCCAGGCAGGACCGGGGAGCTGTTTTTT
cdr3_aa: CASSPPPGRTGELFF

v_call: TRBV5-1
d_call: -
j_call: TRBJ2-7
cdr3_nt: TGCGCCAGCAGCTTGGAGCCAGGGGTATACTACGAGCAGTACTTC
cdr3_aa: CASSLEPGVYYEQYF

v_call: TRBV12-5
d_call: -
j_call: TRBJ1-5
cdr3_nt: TGTGCTAGTGCCCAGGGCAGGGGCCGTTATAGCAATCAGCCCCAGCATTTT
cdr3_aa: CASAQGRGRYSNQPQHF

v_call: TRBV6-5
d_call: TRBD2
j_call: TRBJ2-1
cdr3_nt: TGTGCCACCAGACTAGCGGGGGGGGCCAACAATGAGCAGTTCTTC
cdr3_aa: CATRLAGGANNEQFF

v_call: TRBV6-5
d_call: -
j_call: TRBJ2-6
cdr3_nt: TGTGCCAGCAGTTACTCTCCGGGATCTGGGGCCAACGTCCTGACTTTC
cdr3_aa: CASSYSPGSGANVLTF

v_call: TRBV9
d_call: TRBD1
j_call: TRBJ1-1
cdr3_nt: TGTGCCAGCAGCGTAACAGGGGGCATCACTGAAGCTTTCTTT
cdr3_aa: CASSVTGGITEAFF